This passage covers 9 T cell receptor beta chains from one sample sequenced in a study of T cell repertoires in cytomegalovirus infection. TCRdb independently ran MiXCR on the reads; one entry per CDR3 protein. The sample consists of about 310,000 distinct CDR3 sequences, 15% to 20% of them appearing once. Sequenced sample: PBMCs. These TCRs come from a human donor in good health (CMV status not recorded). Some clones in this sample may be carry-over from other donors' samples.

The chain recombines TRBV12-3 or TRBV12-4 with TRBJ1-5; possible D gene TRBD1, 6 bases. The CDR3 contains 17 residues. Trimming cost V 4 bases and J 1 base, with 17 bases left between them. CDR3 in amino acids: CASSSLEIDRSNQPQHF. CDR3 DNA: TGTGCCAGCAGTTCCCTTGAAATCGACAGGAGCAATCAGCCCCAGCATTTT.

This clonotype occurred many times. V usage is TRBV7-2 and J usage is TRBJ2-7; 7 bases align to TRBD1. Trimming at V came to 5 bases and at J to 0 bases, leaving 4 bases not matched to a gene. Germline V gene lookup returns CDR1 SGHTA and CDR2 FQGNSA. This CDR3 comprises 14 residues. The CDR3 DNA is TGTGCCAGCAGCCGACAGGGCGTCTCCTACGAGCAGTACTTC. Its protein product is CASSRQGVSYEQYF.

This chain uses TRBV28 with TRBJ2-5; 8 nucleotides line up with TRBD1. Germline CDR1 is MDHEN and CDR2 is SYDVKM. J gave up 1 base and V 5 bases, and 6 bases lay outside the gene matches. The CDR3 is 15 amino acids. This chain's CDR3 is CASSPGGGGQETQYF. In DNA, the CDR3 is TGTGCCAGCAGTCCAGGGGGCGGAGGCCAAGAGACCCAGTACTTC. Full variable domain (outside the CDR3, taken from reference TRBV28 and TRBJ2-5): DVKVTQSSRYLVKRTGEKVFLECVQDMDHENMFWYRQDPGLGLRLIYFSYDVKMKEKGDIPEGYSVSREKKERFSLILESASTNQTSMYLCASSPGGGGQETQYFGPGTRLLVL.

The V gene is TRBV7-4, the J gene TRBJ2-5; 7 bases are shared with TRBD1. Losses at the gene ends were 5 bases for V and 2 bases for J; bases not matched to a gene: 2. CDR1 and CDR2 from the germline V gene are SGHVT and SQSDAQ. This CDR3 comprises 13 residues. The CDR3 is CASSHRGQETQYF. The CDR3, as DNA: TGTGCCAGCAGCCACAGGGGTCAAGAGACCCAGTACTTC.

The chain uses TRBV27 and TRBJ2-4; TRBD2 might be the D (6 bases). From germline, CDR1 is MNHEY and CDR2 SMNVEV (reference sequence). This CDR3 comprises 15 residues. V was pared by 7 bases and J by 0 bases, with 13 bases between. CDR3 residues: CASTPTGRAKNIQYF. The CDR3 coding sequence is TGTGCCAGCACTCCAACCGGGAGAGCCAAAAACATTCAGTACTTC.

This clonotype appeared a single time. This sequence joins TRBV7-2 and TRBJ1-5, with D unresolved. Germline lookup yields CDR1 SGHTA and CDR2 FQGNSA. V was cut by 4 bases and J by 0 bases, with 10 bases left in between. The CDR3 is 15 residues long. The CDR3 loop is CASSWTRNSNQPQHF. CDR3 in DNA: TGTGCCAGCAGCTGGACCAGAAATAGCAATCAGCCCCAGCATTTT.

This clonotype was recorded a few times. The chain links TRBV5-4 to TRBJ2-7; 9 nucleotides agree with TRBD1. After removal of 0 bases from V and 1 base from J, the junction contained 2 bases not matched to a gene. This CDR3 is built from 15 residues. Germline V lookup: CDR1 SGHNT, CDR2 YYREEE (reference sequence). The CDR3 sequence: CASSLDGTGSYEQYF. DNA for the CDR3: TGTGCCAGCAGCTTGGACGGGACAGGGTCCTACGAGCAGTACTTC.

This clonotype appeared a few times. This sequence joins TRBV5-1 and TRBJ2-1; the match to TRBD2 covers 14 bases. The CDR3 spans 17 residues. CDR1 is SGHRS, CDR2 YFSETQ, per germline. The V and J ends lost 2 bases and 6 bases, in that order; junction bases with no gene match: 7. Here the CDR3 DNA reads TGCGCCAGCAGCTTACCGGGACTAGCGGGGGCAAGCAATGAGCAGTTCTTC. Protein product: CASSLPGLAGASNEQFF. Together with reference TRBV5-1 and TRBJ2-1, the CDR3 gives the full variable domain: KAGVTQTPRYLIKTRGQQVTLSCSPISGHRSVSWYQQTPGQGLQFLFEYFSETQRNKGNFPGRFSGRQFSNSRSEMNVSTLELGDSALYLCASSLPGLAGASNEQFFGPGTRLTVL.

The chain links TRBV27 to TRBJ2-7; weak D call: TRBD1 (6 bases). The V end was cut by 6 bases, the J end by 0 bases, with 15 bases between. CDR1 and CDR2 from the germline V gene are MNHEY and SMNVEV (reference sequence). The CDR3 runs to 15 residues. CDR3 amino acids: CASSQVDRSSYEQYF. The CDR3 DNA reads as TGTGCCAGCAGCCAAGTTGACAGGAGCTCCTACGAGCAGTACTTC.